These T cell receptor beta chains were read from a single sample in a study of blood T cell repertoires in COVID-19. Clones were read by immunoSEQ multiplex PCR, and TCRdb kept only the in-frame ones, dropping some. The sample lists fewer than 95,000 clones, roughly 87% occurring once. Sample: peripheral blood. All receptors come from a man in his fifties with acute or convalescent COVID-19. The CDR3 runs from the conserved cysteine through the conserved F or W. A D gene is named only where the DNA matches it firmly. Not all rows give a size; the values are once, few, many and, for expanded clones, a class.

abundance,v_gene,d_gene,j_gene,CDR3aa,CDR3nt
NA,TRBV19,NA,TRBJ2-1,CASHSGGGNEQFF,TGTGCCAGCCACTCTGGGGGAGGCAATGAGCAGTTCTTC
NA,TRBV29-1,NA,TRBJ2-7,CSVITGQLGEQYF,TGCAGCGTTATAACCGGACAGTTGGGAGAGCAGTACTTC
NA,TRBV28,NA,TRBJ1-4,CASSPRGSANEKLFF,TGTGCCAGCAGTCCAAGGGGATCGGCTAATGAAAAACTGTTTTTT
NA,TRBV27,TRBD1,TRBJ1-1,CASSLGDRYTEAFF,TGTGCCAGCAGTTTAGGGGACAGGTACACTGAAGCTTTCTTT
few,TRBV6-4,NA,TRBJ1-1,CASSLTLQGEAFF,TGTGCCAGCAGCCTGACCTTACAGGGTGAAGCTTTCTTT
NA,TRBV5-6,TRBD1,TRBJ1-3,CASTFGTGGGNTIYF,TGTGCCAGCACCTTCGGCACAGGGGGCGGAAACACCATATATTTT
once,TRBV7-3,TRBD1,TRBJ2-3,CASSLQGATDTQYF,TGTGCCAGCAGCTTACAGGGGGCCACAGATACGCAGTATTTT
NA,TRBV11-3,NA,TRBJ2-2,CASSLTAARRGELFF,TGTGCCAGCAGCTTAACTGCCGCGAGGAGGGGGGAGCTGTTTTTT
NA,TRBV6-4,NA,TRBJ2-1,CASGDGSSYNEQFF,TGTGCCAGCGGCGACGGGAGCTCCTACAATGAGCAGTTCTTC
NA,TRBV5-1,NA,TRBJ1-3,CASSLDSNSGNTIYF,TGCGCCAGCAGCTTGGACAGCAACTCTGGAAACACCATATATTTT
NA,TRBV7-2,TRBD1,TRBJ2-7,CASASGTGREQYF,TGTGCCAGCGCCTCAGGGACAGGGCGCGAGCAGTACTTC
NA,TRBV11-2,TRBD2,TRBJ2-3,CASSFLAGGTDTQYF,TGTGCCAGCAGCTTTCTAGCGGGGGGAACAGATACGCAGTATTTT
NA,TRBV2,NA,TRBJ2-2,CAIIGLGTGGAGELFF,TGTGCCATCATAGGACTAGGGACAGGCGGGGCCGGGGAGCTGTTTTTT
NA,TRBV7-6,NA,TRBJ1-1,CASSLEWTRQEAFF,TGTGCCAGCAGCTTAGAGTGGACAAGGCAGGAAGCTTTCTTT
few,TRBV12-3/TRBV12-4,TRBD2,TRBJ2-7,CASSGLAGYEQYF,TGTGCCAGCTCGGGACTAGCGGGCTACGAGCAGTACTTC
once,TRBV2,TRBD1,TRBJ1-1,CASRGTGGIAEAFF,TGTGCCAGCAGGGGGACAGGGGGCATCGCTGAAGCTTTCTTT
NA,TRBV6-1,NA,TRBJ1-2,CASSEVGANYGYTF,TGTGCCAGCAGTGAGGTGGGAGCTAACTATGGCTACACCTTC
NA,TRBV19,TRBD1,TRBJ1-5,CASTPGGQNNQPQHF,TGTGCCAGTACCCCAGGGGGGCAGAACAATCAGCCCCAGCATTTT
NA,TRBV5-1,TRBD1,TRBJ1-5,CASSVPADRIESNQPQHF,TGCGCCAGCAGCGTCCCGGCGGACAGGATTGAGAGCAATCAGCCCCAGCATTTT
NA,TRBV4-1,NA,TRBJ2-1,CASSQEAARGSSYNEQFF,TGCGCCAGCAGCCAAGAGGCCGCGCGGGGTAGCTCCTACAATGAGCAGTTCTTC
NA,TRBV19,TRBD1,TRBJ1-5,CASSISDRVSNQPQHF,TGTGCCAGTAGTATCAGTGACAGGGTAAGCAATCAGCCCCAGCATTTT
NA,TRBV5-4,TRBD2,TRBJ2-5,CASSLAGDSGGEKTQYF,TGTGCCAGCAGCTTGGCCGGTGATAGCGGGGGGGAGAAGACCCAGTACTTC